Listed here are 19 T cell receptor beta chains from one sample, sequenced in a study of shared clonotypes between healthy human individuals. Libraries were prepared by immunoSEQ multiplex PCR; TCRdb keeps only in-frame clonotypes and omits some of them. The sample includes 950,000 to 1,300,000 clones, about 76% of them seen just once. The sequencing input was memory CD4+ T cells sorted from blood. Subset meaning: CD45RA-negative fraction. These receptors originate from a man aged 18 to 35 in good health.

The CDR3 loop reads CASSHGQGIYGYTF. The CDR3 DNA follows: TGTGCCAGCAGCCACGGACAGGGGATCTATGGCTACACCTTC. This chain links TRBV6-6 with TRBJ1-2; 9 positions agree with TRBD1. Germline V gene sequence: CDR1 MNHNY, CDR2 SVGAGI (reference sequence). The V and J ends lost 6 bases and 4 bases, in that order; junction bases with no gene match: 6. This CDR3 spans 14 amino acids.

The chain carries TRBV7-2 and TRBJ2-5; D is uncertain. V was clipped by 1 base and J by 2 bases, with 11 bases between them. The CDR3 covers 15 residues. Germline-derived CDR1 and CDR2 are SGHTA and FQGNSA. CDR3 loop: CASSLDYSAQETQYF. CDR3 coding DNA: TGTGCCAGCAGCTTAGACTACAGCGCGCAAGAGACCCAGTACTTC.

The J gene is TRBJ1-6, the V gene TRBV25-1; no clear D. CDR3 length: 16 residues. Deletions cut 3 bases from V and 0 bases from J, with 9 bases between. Germline V CDR1 and CDR2: MGHDK, SYGVNS. CDR3 sequence: CASSEPGSSYNSPLHF. The CDR3 nucleotides are TGTGCCAGCAGTGAGCCCGGGAGCTCCTATAATTCACCCCTCCACTTT.

This clone was counted once. The V call is TRBV19, the J call TRBJ1-2; 8 bases line up with TRBD1. Germline lookup yields CDR1 LNHDA and CDR2 SQIVND (reference sequence). CDR3 length: 12 amino acids. With V trimmed by 11 bases and J by 4 bases, 6 bases remained unmatched. In DNA, the CDR3 is TGTGCCGGCTACACAGGGGGCTATGGCTACACCTTC. Protein: CAGYTGGYGYTF. Full variable domain (remainder filled in from reference TRBV19 and TRBJ1-2): DGGITQSPKYLFRKEGQNVTLSCEQNLNHDAMYWYRQDPGQGLRLIYYSQIVNDFQKGDIAEGYSVSREKKESFPLTVTSAQKNPTAFYLCAGYTGGYGYTFGSGTRLTVV.

This chain connects TRBV18 to TRBJ1-1; 12 nucleotides match TRBD1. V was pared by 3 bases and J by 11 bases, with 13 bases of the junction left unmatched. Looked up from germline, CDR1 is KGHSH and CDR2 is LQKENI. The CDR3 has 16 amino acids. For the CDR3, the DNA is TGTGCCAGCTCACCCCTAGGGACAGGGGGCGTTATCGAGGCTTTCTTT. Translation: CASSPLGTGGVIEAFF.

The rearrangement uses TRBV21-1 and TRBJ1-6; the DNA was not compared with TRBD1, the D call given in the table. TRBV21-1 is termed a pseudogene. This CDR3 region has 16 residues. The chain's CDR3 is CASSLLVEQINSPLHF. The CDR3 nucleotides are TGTGCCAGCAGCCTTTTAGTCGAACAGATTAATTCACCCCTCCACTTT.

The chain combines TRBV7-9 with TRBJ2-1; 16 bases fit TRBD2. The CDR3 contains 18 residues. The junction had 8 bases not matched to a gene; V was cut back by 4 bases and J by 5 bases. From germline, CDR1 is SEHNR and CDR2 FQNEAQ (reference sequence). CDR3 residues: CASSSRPGLAGGHNEQFF. The CDR3, as DNA: TGTGCCAGCAGCTCAAGACCGGGACTAGCGGGGGGGCACAATGAGCAGTTCTTC.

In regard to this clone: The sample contains more than one DNA sequence encoding this CDR3. The chain combines TRBV6-5 with TRBJ1-1, with D possibly matching TRBD1 (6 bases). Germline CDR1 reads MNHEY; CDR2 reads SVGAGI. The CDR3 has 13 amino acids. Trimming removed 6 bases at V and 5 bases at J, with 13 bases between. DNA of the CDR3: TGTGCCAGCAGCCGGGGGCGCGGGACTGAAGCTTTCTTT. Translating it yields CASSRGRGTEAFF.

The chain is built from TRBV5-4 and TRBJ2-3; D is unresolved. This CDR3 is 13 amino acids long. V lost 4 bases and J 3 bases, leaving 9 bases between the germline ends. Germline V gives CDR1 SGHNT, CDR2 YYREEE (reference sequence). CDR3 region: CASSRRRTDTQYF. The CDR3 DNA follows: TGTGCCAGCAGCCGACGAAGGACAGATACGCAGTATTTT.

With respect to this clone: Other DNA sequences in the sample encode the same CDR3. The V call is TRBV6-5, the J call TRBJ1-6; TRBD1 aligns across 9 bases. Germline V lookup: CDR1 MNHEY, CDR2 SVGAGI. CDR3 size: 16 residues. V was pared by 0 bases and J by 4 bases, with 1 base of the junction left unmatched. The CDR3 DNA follows: TGTGCCAGCAGTTACTCGGGACAGGGTTATAATTCACCCCTCCACTTT. Its protein product is CASSYSGQGYNSPLHF.

This chain joins TRBV7-2 and TRBJ2-5, with D unclear. This CDR3 contains 15 residues. Germline V gives CDR1 SGHTA, CDR2 FQGNSA. The ends were cut back, 6 bases at V and 5 bases at J, with 19 bases in the middle. The CDR3 here is CASRDVNLSAETQYF. CDR3 nucleotides: TGTGCCAGCAGAGATGTCAACCTTTCGGCGGAGACCCAGTACTTC.

The chain links TRBV19 to TRBJ2-2, with 9 bases matching TRBD1. The V gene's germline CDR1 is LNHDA and CDR2 SQIVND (reference sequence). CDR3 size: 15 residues. Trimming cost V 6 bases and J 6 bases; bases outside gene matches: 8. The CDR3 bases are TGTGCCAGTAGCGCAGGGACAGGGTTATCCGGGGAGCTGTTTTTT. This codes for CASSAGTGLSGELFF. Combining the CDR3 with reference TRBV19 and TRBJ2-2 gives the whole variable domain DGGITQSPKYLFRKEGQNVTLSCEQNLNHDAMYWYRQDPGQGLRLIYYSQIVNDFQKGDIAEGYSVSREKKESFPLTVTSAQKNPTAFYLCASSAGTGLSGELFFGEGSRLTVL.

The chain carries TRBV5-1 and TRBJ1-4, with a weak D call TRBD1 (6 bases). The V gene's germline CDR1 is SGHRS and CDR2 YFSETQ. Trimming left V 0 bases short and J 8 bases short, with 17 bases between. The length of the CDR3 is 16 residues. Written as DNA, the CDR3 is TGCGCCAGCAGCTTGGTGACAGGTAGTGTACGGGAAAAACTGTTTTTT. Its translation is CASSLVTGSVREKLFF.

This chain links TRBV27 with TRBJ2-2; D assignment may be TRBD1 or TRBD2 (5 bases each). Germline CDR1 is MNHEY and CDR2 is SMNVEV (reference sequence). CDR3 length equals 16 residues. V was shortened by 6 bases and J by 4 bases, with 18 bases between the two germline ends. In nucleotides, the CDR3 is TGTGCCAGCAGATGGGACGGCAGGGCGGGCACCGGGGAGCTGTTTTTT. Encoded protein: CASRWDGRAGTGELFF.

The sample holds a few counts of this clone. This chain links TRBV6-5 with TRBJ2-4; D gene unclear. Germline assignment: CDR1 MNHEY and CDR2 SVGAGI. This CDR3 has 14 amino acids. The germline V and J ends were trimmed by 5 bases and 6 bases, with 14 bases remaining between them. The CDR3 reads CASSPPDGLNIQYF. The DNA for the CDR3 is TGTGCCAGCAGTCCCCCAGACGGGTTAAACATTCAGTACTTC.

V gene TRBV6-5 combines with J gene TRBJ1-2; D is unclear. V dropped 2 bases and J dropped 4 bases, with 8 bases sitting between them. This CDR3 is built from 13 residues. The V gene's germline CDR1 is MNHEY and CDR2 SVGAGI. CDR3 residues: CASSYGSAYGYTF. As DNA, the CDR3 is TGTGCCAGCAGTTACGGGTCGGCCTATGGCTACACCTTC.

This clone was recorded once. The chain recombines TRBV6-1 with TRBJ2-7, with 8 bases matching TRBD1. The CDR3 covers 16 residues. Germline CDR1 reads MNHNS; CDR2 reads SASEGT. V lost 3 bases to trimming and J lost 1 base; unmatched junction nucleotides: 8. The chain's CDR3 is CASSDPDRVGSYEQYF. The CDR3 coding sequence is TGTGCCAGCAGTGACCCGGACAGGGTAGGGTCCTACGAGCAGTACTTC.

V usage is TRBV7-2 and J usage is TRBJ1-5, with 10 bases aligning to TRBD1. V lost 4 bases to trimming and J lost 2 bases; unmatched junction nucleotides: 2. Germline loops: CDR1 SGHTA, CDR2 FQGNSA. The CDR3 is made up of 15 amino acids. As DNA, the CDR3 is TGTGCCAGCAGCTCCGGGACAGGGGGCAATCAGCCCCAGCATTTT. Translating gives CASSSGTGGNQPQHF.

This clone was seen only once. The chain combines TRBV7-9 with TRBJ1-2; D ambiguous. Germline lookup yields CDR1 SEHNR and CDR2 FQNEAQ (reference sequence). The CDR3 length is 12 residues. With 5 bases removed from V and 4 bases from J, the gap between germline ends came to 8 bases. The CDR3 region has the DNA TGTGCCAGCAGCGGTGGGAGCTATGGCTACACCTTC. As protein: CASSGGSYGYTF.